The 14 T cell receptor beta chains below all came from one sample that was sequenced in a study of cytomegalovirus exposure and HLA in healthy donors. The PCR contained 60 Vbeta and 13 Jbeta primers. The protocol was immunoSEQ multiplex PCR, while the TCRdb copy is restricted to in-frame clones and leaves out a portion. The profile covers 95,000 to 150,000 clones, with 70% to 85% appearing a single time and about 5.8% taken by the ten largest. Sequencing was performed on PBMCs. The source of these receptors is a young man in good health and CMV-seropositive.

This clone was seen a handful of times. The rearrangement links TRBV5-8 to TRBJ1-4, with a weak D call TRBD1 (6 bases). Germline V gives CDR1 SGHTS, CDR2 YDEGEE. Deletions cut 0 bases from V and 6 bases from J, with 12 bases between. This CDR3 is built from 15 residues. CDR3 nucleotide sequence: TGTGCCAGCAGCTTGGTTTGGCCAGGGGATGAAAAACTGTTTTTT. Encoded protein: CASSLVWPGDEKLFF.

The chain carries TRBV14 and TRBJ2-1; tentatively, D is TRBD2 (6 bases). CDR3 length equals 16 residues. The V and J ends lost 0 bases and 4 bases respectively, with 13 bases between them. The V gene's germline CDR1 is SGHDN and CDR2 FVKESK. The CDR3 sequence: CASSQEGTSFYNEQFF. The CDR3 nucleotides are TGTGCCAGCAGCCAAGAGGGGACTTCATTTTACAATGAGCAGTTCTTC.

V gene TRBV13 combines with J gene TRBJ2-7; 8 bases map to TRBD1. The ends lost 5 bases at V and 4 bases at J; junction bases unmatched: 13. The CDR3 runs to 16 residues. Germline V CDR1 and CDR2: PRHDT, FYEKMQ (reference sequence). CDR3 DNA sequence: TGTGCCAGCAGCCCCCCTAGGGGGACAGGATTTTACGAGCAGTACTTC. This encodes CASSPPRGTGFYEQYF.

The chain recombines TRBV19 with TRBJ1-2; 8 positions agree with TRBD1. The CDR3 has 17 residues. V gave up 3 bases and J gave up 6 bases; unmatched junction bases: 15. The germline V gene has CDR1 LNHDA and CDR2 SQIVND (reference sequence). CDR3 residues: CASSIQGSTGVLNGYTF. The DNA for the CDR3 is TGTGCCAGTAGTATCCAAGGCTCGACAGGGGTTCTTAATGGCTACACCTTC.

The chain combines TRBV27 with TRBJ1-2; D possibly corresponds to TRBD1 (6 bases). Trimming shortened V by 2 bases and J by 3 bases, and 16 bases separated the two germline ends. CDR3 length: 16 residues. Germline CDR1 and CDR2: MNHEY and SMNVEV (reference sequence). Here the CDR3 DNA reads TGTGCCAGCAGTTTAAGGGTAGGGGGACCTCACTATGGCTACACCTTC. Encoded protein: CASSLRVGGPHYGYTF.

In this sample, this clone turned up once. The DNA for the CDR3 is TGTGCCAGCAGCGTGACAGGGGGCATGAACACTGAAGCTTTCTTT. It codes for CASSVTGGMNTEAFF. The V call is TRBV7-2, the J call TRBJ1-1; 10 positions agree with TRBD1. After removal of 5 bases from V and 0 bases from J, the junction contained 3 bases not matched to a gene. CDR1 is SGHTA, CDR2 FQGNSA, per germline. CDR3 length: 15 amino acids.

The gene calls are TRBV30 and TRBJ1-2; D unresolved. Germline V gene sequence: CDR1 GTSNPN, CDR2 SVGIG (reference sequence). The CDR3 totals 15 residues. The V and J ends lost 8 bases and 6 bases respectively, with 25 bases between them. The CDR3 spells CAVGESPGPENGYTF. CDR3 DNA sequence: TGTGCCGTCGGGGAGAGCCCGGGCCCTGAAAATGGCTACACCTTC.

This chain uses TRBV5-4 with TRBJ2-7, with D possibly TRBD2 on 6 matching bases. Trimming pared 1 base from V and 2 bases from J, leaving 13 bases between. The CDR3 runs 15 residues. Germline CDR1 is SGHNT and CDR2 is YYREEE (reference sequence). Here the CDR3 reads CASSLMTGDPYEQYF. In DNA, the CDR3 is TGTGCCAGCAGCTTGATGACGGGGGACCCCTACGAGCAGTACTTC.

The rearrangement links TRBV5-1 to TRBJ1-4; 7 bases match TRBD1. Germline CDR1 SGHRS, CDR2 YFSETQ. CDR3 size: 14 residues. Germline trimming cut 4 bases from V and 4 bases from J; bases unmatched to any gene: 4. The CDR3 loop reads CASSTGALNEKLFF. Written as DNA, the CDR3 is TGCGCCAGCAGCACAGGGGCTCTTAATGAAAAACTGTTTTTT.

The J gene is TRBJ2-1, the V gene TRBV27, with D possibly being TRBD2 (5 bases). Germline V gene sequence: CDR1 MNHEY, CDR2 SMNVEV (reference sequence). The V and J ends lost 0 bases and 9 bases respectively, with 9 bases between them. The CDR3 is 13 amino acids. In DNA, the CDR3 is TGTGCCAGCAGTTTATCTGAGGGCGGTGAGCAGTTCTTC. Amino acids: CASSLSEGGEQFF.

This clone was counted once. V is TRBV6-6 and J is TRBJ1-2, with D unclear. Per germline, CDR1 MNHNY and CDR2 SVGAGI (reference sequence). The CDR3 has 13 amino acids. V lost 7 bases and J 6 bases, leaving 15 bases between the germline ends. The CDR3 protein is CASNPLTVNGYTF. DNA of the CDR3: TGTGCCAGCAACCCCCTAACCGTCAATGGCTACACCTTC.

The rearrangement links TRBV2 to TRBJ1-4; D unresolved. The CDR3 totals 13 residues. The germline gives CDR1 SNHLY, CDR2 FYNNEI. Trimming took off 4 bases at V and 7 bases at J, with 10 bases between the two ends. CDR3 DNA: TGTGCCAGCAGTGGTGAGGGAGGTGAAAAACTGTTTTTT. Its protein is CASSGEGGEKLFF.

This chain links TRBV2 with TRBJ2-7; TRBD1 is a possible D gene (5 bases). The germline CDR1 and CDR2 sequences are SNHLY and FYNNEI. The CDR3 loop spans 14 amino acids. The V gene lost 2 bases and the J gene lost 4 bases, with 12 bases spanning the gap. DNA of the CDR3: TGTGCCAGCAGTGAACAGGGAATGGGTTACGAGCAGTACTTC. Amino acids: CASSEQGMGYEQYF.

The V call is TRBV2, the J call TRBJ2-3; TRBD2 aligns across 13 bases. J gave up 3 bases and V 11 bases, and 5 bases lay outside the gene matches. The CDR3 covers 14 residues. The germline V gene encodes CDR1 SNHLY and CDR2 FYNNEI. CDR3 loop: CAGLTSGGTDTQYF. DNA for the CDR3: TGTGCCGGATTGACTAGCGGGGGGACAGATACGCAGTATTTT.